This is a list of T cell receptor beta chains from one sample in a study of T cell repertoires in cytomegalovirus infection. Their antigens are not known. TCRdb redid the calling of the reads with MiXCR, one entry per CDR3 protein. Of around 200,000 distinct CDR3 sequences listed, around 35% are singletons. The sequencing here drew on CD8+ T cells from cultured PBMCs, taken from culture after CMV antigen stimulation. These receptors all stem from a human donor in good health (CMV status not recorded). Some clones in this sample may be carry-over from other donors' samples. The CDR3 runs from the conserved cysteine through the conserved F or W. A D gene is named only where the DNA matches it firmly. Clone size appears in some rows only: once, few, many, or a class for an expanded clone.

V: TRBV9; size: NA; D: NA; J: TRBJ2-3; CDR3: CASSVTRGDTQYF; DNA: TGTGCCAGCAGCGTAACACGTGGAGATACGCAGTATTTT
V: TRBV7-2; size: few; D: NA; J: TRBJ1-2; CDR3: CASSLGGTAPYGYTF; DNA: TGTGCCAGCAGCTTAGGAGGGACGGCACCTTATGGCTACACCTTC
V: TRBV2; size: NA; D: NA; J: TRBJ1-2; CDR3: CASYDGPNYGYTF; DNA: TGTGCCAGCTACGACGGCCCTAACTATGGCTACACCTTC
V: TRBV7-9; size: NA; D: NA; J: TRBJ1-2; CDR3: CASSRTGTLYGYTF; DNA: TGTGCCAGCAGTAGAACCGGGACACTCTATGGCTACACCTTC
V: TRBV15; size: NA; D: TRBD2; J: TRBJ2-5; CDR3: CATSHSGGARETQYF; DNA: TGTGCCACCTCCCATAGCGGGGGGGCGCGGGAGACCCAGTACTTC
V: TRBV7-3; size: many; D: NA; J: TRBJ2-2; CDR3: CASSSTGSGTTGELFF; DNA: TGTGCCAGCAGCTCCACCGGGTCAGGGACGACCGGGGAGCTGTTTTTT
V: TRBV19; size: NA; D: TRBD2; J: TRBJ2-1; CDR3: CASSIASGRSFNEQFF; DNA: TGTGCCAGTAGTATTGCTAGCGGGAGATCCTTTAATGAGCAGTTCTTC
V: TRBV9; size: once; D: NA; J: TRBJ1-6; CDR3: CASSVEPGIPPLHF; DNA: TGTGCCAGCAGCGTTGAACCTGGAATACCACCCCTCCACTTT
V: TRBV25-1; size: NA; D: NA; J: TRBJ2-3; CDR3: CASSDPQLAISTDTQYF; DNA: TGTGCCAGCAGTGATCCCCAGCTAGCGATAAGCACAGATACGCAGTATTTT
V: TRBV19; size: once; D: NA; J: TRBJ1-1; CDR3: CASSMTTHLRDQGEAFF; DNA: TGTGCCAGTAGTATGACCACCCACCTCAGGGATCAGGGTGAAGCTTTCTTT
V: TRBV2; size: NA; D: TRBD1; J: TRBJ2-3; CDR3: CASSEALRDRVRDTQYF; DNA: TGTGCCAGCAGTGAAGCTCTCCGGGACAGGGTTCGGGATACGCAGTATTTT
V: TRBV5-3; size: NA; D: NA; J: TRBJ1-1; CDR3: CASSLWGGATEAFF; DNA: TGTGCCAGCAGCCTGTGGGGGGGCGCGACTGAAGCTTTCTTT
V: TRBV29-1; size: NA; D: TRBD1; J: TRBJ2-1; CDR3: CSVRTGGLEQFF; DNA: TGCAGCGTCCGGACAGGGGGCCTTGAGCAGTTCTTC
V: TRBV4-2; size: few; D: NA; J: TRBJ2-6; CDR3: CASSQDWVYLRSGANVLTF; DNA: TGTGCCAGCAGCCAAGATTGGGTGTATCTCCGCTCTGGGGCCAACGTCCTGACTTTC
V: TRBV5-8; size: few; D: TRBD2; J: TRBJ2-1; CDR3: CASSLSWKAGGLYNEQFF; DNA: TGTGCCAGCAGCTTATCGTGGAAGGCGGGGGGCCTCTACAATGAGCAGTTCTTC
V: TRBV6-4; size: many; D: NA; J: TRBJ1-1; CDR3: CASSGESENTEAFF; DNA: TGTGCCAGCAGTGGCGAGTCCGAAAACACTGAAGCTTTCTTT
V: TRBV7-3; size: NA; D: NA; J: TRBJ2-6; CDR3: CASSFTPTGANVLTF; DNA: TGTGCCAGCAGCTTTACACCCACTGGGGCCAACGTCCTGACTTTC
V: TRBV27; size: few; D: TRBD2; J: TRBJ2-7; CDR3: CASSITGTSYEQYF; DNA: TGTGCCAGCAGTATAACCGGGACTAGCTACGAGCAGTACTTC
V: TRBV20-1; size: NA; D: NA; J: TRBJ2-7; CDR3: CSAVDGEQYF; DNA: TGCAGTGCTGTCGACGGCGAGCAGTACTTC
V: TRBV11-2; size: once; D: NA; J: TRBJ1-1; CDR3: CASSAPGHRNTEAFF; DNA: TGTGCCAGCAGCGCGCCGGGACACCGGAACACTGAAGCTTTCTTT
V: TRBV7-2; size: few; D: TRBD2; J: TRBJ2-7; CDR3: CASSLALSGAYEQYF; DNA: TGTGCCAGCAGCTTAGCATTAAGCGGGGCCTACGAGCAGTACTTC
V: TRBV7-6; size: NA; D: NA; J: TRBJ2-3; CDR3: CASSSGGPPDTQYF; DNA: TGTGCTAGCAGTTCCGGTGGGCCCCCAGATACGCAGTATTTT
V: TRBV4-1; size: NA; D: TRBD2; J: TRBJ2-5; CDR3: CASSQVKGSGETQYF; DNA: TGCGCCAGCAGCCAAGTGAAAGGTAGCGGGGAGACCCAGTACTTC
V: TRBV2; size: once; D: TRBD1; J: TRBJ2-3; CDR3: CASSRTGGRTDTQYF; DNA: TGTGCCAGCAGCCGGACAGGAGGCCGCACAGATACGCAGTATTTT
V: TRBV12-3/TRBV12-4; size: few; D: NA; J: TRBJ1-5; CDR3: CASSFKGGQPQHF; DNA: TGTGCCAGCAGTTTCAAGGGGGGGCAGCCCCAGCATTTT
V: TRBV7-9; size: NA; D: TRBD1; J: TRBJ2-6; CDR3: CASRPTGTGAAGANVLTF; DNA: TGTGCCAGCAGACCTACCGGGACAGGGGCCGCTGGGGCCAACGTCCTGACTTTC
V: TRBV11-2; size: few; D: TRBD2; J: TRBJ2-1; CDR3: CASSPGTSGGNEQFF; DNA: TGTGCCAGCAGCCCAGGGACTAGCGGGGGCAATGAGCAGTTCTTC
V: TRBV2; size: NA; D: TRBD1; J: TRBJ2-5; CDR3: CASRTGGGRETQYF; DNA: TGTGCCAGCAGGACAGGGGGAGGTCGTGAGACCCAGTACTTC
V: TRBV2; size: NA; D: NA; J: TRBJ1-5; CDR3: CASSDVTTITEGPQHF; DNA: TGTGCCAGCAGTGATGTAACCACGATAACTGAAGGGCCCCAGCATTTT
V: TRBV27; size: NA; D: NA; J: TRBJ2-2; CDR3: CASSLGSNTGELFF; DNA: TGTGCCAGCAGTTTAGGCTCGAACACCGGGGAGCTGTTTTTT
V: TRBV7-4; size: NA; D: NA; J: TRBJ2-1; CDR3: CASSLLGDEQFF; DNA: TGTGCCAGCAGCTTACTGGGCGATGAGCAGTTCTTC
V: TRBV15; size: NA; D: TRBD1; J: TRBJ2-2; CDR3: CATSTLQGAWTGELFF; DNA: TGTGCCACCAGCACCCTACAGGGGGCTTGGACCGGGGAGCTGTTTTTT
V: TRBV7-8; size: few; D: NA; J: TRBJ1-1; CDR3: CASSPVAGVGTEAFF; DNA: TGTGCCAGCAGCCCCGTGGCAGGGGTTGGGACTGAAGCTTTCTTT
V: TRBV27; size: many; D: TRBD1; J: TRBJ1-5; CDR3: CASRSGTGGRSNQPQHF; DNA: TGTGCCAGCCGGAGCGGGACAGGGGGCAGGAGCAATCAGCCCCAGCATTTT
V: TRBV7-3; size: NA; D: NA; J: TRBJ2-2; CDR3: CASSGGSANTGELFF; DNA: TGTGCCAGCAGCGGAGGCTCCGCGAACACCGGGGAGCTGTTTTTT
V: TRBV20-1; size: once; D: NA; J: TRBJ2-7; CDR3: CSARDLGSSYEQYF; DNA: TGCAGTGCTAGAGATTTAGGTAGCTCCTACGAGCAGTACTTC
V: TRBV27; size: NA; D: NA; J: TRBJ1-2; CDR3: CASSNPSGTYGYTF; DNA: TGTGCCAGCAGCAACCCGTCCGGGACCTATGGCTACACCTTC
V: TRBV7-8; size: NA; D: NA; J: TRBJ2-1; CDR3: CASRPTASSYNEQFF; DNA: TGTGCCAGCCGACCGACAGCAAGCTCCTACAATGAGCAGTTCTTC
V: TRBV7-9; size: NA; D: TRBD2; J: TRBJ2-7; CDR3: CASSSEREAAYEQYF; DNA: TGTGCCAGCAGCTCGGAGCGGGAGGCCGCCTACGAGCAGTACTTC
V: TRBV27; size: few; D: TRBD1; J: TRBJ1-1; CDR3: CASSAQGGNTEAFF; DNA: TGTGCCAGCAGTGCGCAGGGGGGGAACACTGAAGCTTTCTTT
V: TRBV28; size: few; D: NA; J: TRBJ2-5; CDR3: CASSRRGGTQYF; DNA: TGTGCCAGCAGCCGGAGAGGAGGGACCCAGTACTTC
V: TRBV7-8; size: many; D: NA; J: TRBJ1-5; CDR3: CASSLSGQSNQPQHF; DNA: TGTGCCAGCAGCTTATCCGGACAGAGCAATCAGCCCCAGCATTTT
V: TRBV7-3; size: few; D: TRBD2; J: TRBJ2-2; CDR3: CASSSSGRSTGELFF; DNA: TGTGCCAGCAGCTCTAGCGGCAGGTCCACCGGGGAGCTGTTTTTT
V: TRBV7-9; size: few; D: NA; J: TRBJ2-1; CDR3: CASSPKGGPLNEQFF; DNA: TGTGCCAGCAGCCCGAAGGGGGGTCCTCTTAATGAGCAGTTCTTC
V: TRBV27; size: NA; D: TRBD2; J: TRBJ2-3; CDR3: CVSVAGGPTISTDTQYF; DNA: TGTGTCAGCGTAGCGGGGGGACCAACCATTAGCACAGATACGCAGTATTTT
V: TRBV27; size: few; D: TRBD1; J: TRBJ1-1; CDR3: CASSPGTGRPEAFF; DNA: TGTGCCAGCAGCCCCGGGACAGGCAGGCCCGAAGCTTTCTTT
V: TRBV27; size: NA; D: NA; J: TRBJ2-5; CDR3: CASSFSPVGTQYF; DNA: TGTGCCAGCAGTTTTTCCCCAGTTGGGACCCAGTACTTC
V: TRBV7-2; size: NA; D: TRBD2; J: TRBJ2-1; CDR3: CASSLLGGSPNEQFF; DNA: TGTGCCAGCAGCCTGCTGGGGGGGAGCCCCAATGAGCAGTTCTTC
V: TRBV2; size: NA; D: NA; J: TRBJ1-4; CDR3: CASRASTASNEKLFF; DNA: TGTGCCAGCAGGGCATCGACAGCATCTAATGAAAAACTGTTTTTT
V: TRBV7-8; size: NA; D: TRBD2; J: TRBJ2-2; CDR3: CASSLEIWAGGRSTGELFF; DNA: TGTGCCAGCAGCTTAGAGATTTGGGCGGGAGGGAGGAGCACCGGGGAGCTGTTTTTT
V: TRBV12-3/TRBV12-4; size: NA; D: TRBD2; J: TRBJ2-7; CDR3: CASSFGREDYEQYF; DNA: TGTGCCAGCAGTTTTGGGCGGGAGGACTACGAGCAGTACTTC
V: TRBV13; size: NA; D: NA; J: TRBJ1-2; CDR3: CASSPVRGTSGYTF; DNA: TGTGCCAGCAGTCCCGTCCGGGGTACTAGTGGCTACACCTTC
V: TRBV7-6; size: NA; D: NA; J: TRBJ1-5; CDR3: CASSSPEGSNQPQHF; DNA: TGTGCCAGCAGCTCCCCTGAGGGTAGCAATCAGCCCCAGCATTTT
V: TRBV6-5; size: NA; D: TRBD2; J: TRBJ2-3; CDR3: CASSFLAGGSTDTQYF; DNA: TGTGCCAGCAGTTTTCTAGCGGGGGGTAGCACAGATACGCAGTATTTT
V: TRBV19; size: NA; D: NA; J: TRBJ1-5; CDR3: CASSPSFDSGNQPQHF; DNA: TGTGCCAGTAGTCCATCCTTTGACAGTGGCAATCAGCCCCAGCATTTT